The rows below give T cell receptor beta chains drawn from one sample of a study of molecular identifiers for immune sequencing clone quantification. Via MiXCR, TCRdb re-called the PCR reads, giving one row per CDR3 protein. Among about 500,000 distinct CDR3 sequences, around 23% were seen once, and the ten largest hold under 0.85%. Sequenced: naive CD8+ T cells from blood, with Jurkat cell RNA spiked in. Receptors were obtained from a human donor in good health. Some libraries in this study had Jurkat cell RNA spiked in. The CDR3 runs from the conserved cysteine through the conserved F or W. Each record gives: clone size, J gene, V gene, D gene, CDR3 protein, CDR3 DNA. The D gene is left open where the match is weak. Clone sizes are given selectively: once, few, many, or a class where the clone is expanded.

abundance: many; j_gene: TRBJ2-7; v_gene: TRBV5-4; d_gene: TRBD1; CDR3aa: CASSSEGTGLREQYF; CDR3nt: TGTGCCAGCAGCTCGGAAGGGACAGGGCTCAGAGAGCAGTACTTC
abundance: few; j_gene: TRBJ1-5; v_gene: TRBV4-1; d_gene: .; CDR3aa: CASSLVGEGQPQHF; CDR3nt: TGCGCCAGCAGCCTAGTCGGGGAGGGTCAGCCCCAGCATTTT
abundance: few; j_gene: TRBJ1-2; v_gene: TRBV19; d_gene: .; CDR3aa: CASSIALNGYTF; CDR3nt: TGTGCCAGTAGTATCGCCCTAAATGGCTACACCTTC
abundance: many; j_gene: TRBJ2-7; v_gene: TRBV19; d_gene: .; CDR3aa: CASSTRDGPYEQYF; CDR3nt: TGTGCCAGTAGTACGAGGGACGGGCCCTACGAGCAGTACTTC
abundance: .; j_gene: TRBJ1-5; v_gene: TRBV12-3/TRBV12-4; d_gene: TRBD1; CDR3aa: CASHFTGGVQPQHF; CDR3nt: TGTGCCAGCCATTTTACAGGGGGGGTTCAGCCCCAGCATTTT
abundance: many; j_gene: TRBJ2-3; v_gene: TRBV25-1; d_gene: .; CDR3aa: CASSELAYTDTQYF; CDR3nt: TGTGCCAGCAGTGAACTGGCCTACACAGATACGCAGTATTTT
abundance: .; j_gene: TRBJ2-1; v_gene: TRBV11-2; d_gene: .; CDR3aa: CASSSPRGVAGDEQFF; CDR3nt: TGTGCCAGCAGCTCGCCCAGGGGGGTGGCTGGAGACGAGCAGTTCTTC
abundance: .; j_gene: TRBJ1-1; v_gene: TRBV25-1; d_gene: .; CDR3aa: CASSVTVSTEASF; CDR3nt: TGTGCCAGCAGTGTAACGGTTTCCACTGAAGCTTCCTTT
abundance: few; j_gene: TRBJ2-7; v_gene: TRBV11-2; d_gene: .; CDR3aa: CASSPRTVRYEQYF; CDR3nt: TGTGCCAGCAGCCCCCGGACAGTTAGATACGAGCAGTACTTC
abundance: .; j_gene: TRBJ1-5; v_gene: TRBV12-3/TRBV12-4; d_gene: TRBD1; CDR3aa: CASSFDRALQPQHF; CDR3nt: TGTGCCAGCAGTTTTGACAGGGCTCTTCAGCCCCAGCATTTT
abundance: .; j_gene: TRBJ2-2; v_gene: TRBV5-6; d_gene: .; CDR3aa: CASSLGRPGELFF; CDR3nt: TGTGCCAGCAGCTTGGGACGACCAGGGGAGCTGTTTTTT
abundance: .; j_gene: TRBJ2-5; v_gene: TRBV4-3; d_gene: .; CDR3aa: CASSQGEPLGVQETQHF; CDR3nt: TGCGCCAGCAGCCAAGGGGAGCCCCTGGGGGTACAAGAGACCCAGCACTTC
abundance: few; j_gene: TRBJ2-5; v_gene: TRBV6-2/TRBV6-3; d_gene: TRBD1; CDR3aa: CASRHPGQQETQYF; CDR3nt: TGTGCCAGCAGACACCCGGGACAGCAAGAGACCCAGTACTTC
abundance: .; j_gene: TRBJ2-7; v_gene: TRBV27; d_gene: TRBD2; CDR3aa: CASSFGLAGPYEQYF; CDR3nt: TGTGCCAGCAGTTTCGGACTAGCGGGGCCCTACGAGCAGTACTTC
abundance: many; j_gene: TRBJ2-7; v_gene: TRBV27; d_gene: .; CDR3aa: CASSLWVLVEQYF; CDR3nt: TGTGCCAGCAGTTTGTGGGTTTTGGTAGAGCAGTACTTC
abundance: few; j_gene: TRBJ2-3; v_gene: TRBV28; d_gene: .; CDR3aa: CASSLLGRAHTQYF; CDR3nt: TGTGCCAGCAGTTTACTCGGGAGAGCACATACGCAGTATTTT
abundance: .; j_gene: TRBJ2-7; v_gene: TRBV6-5; d_gene: .; CDR3aa: CASTWGYEQYF; CDR3nt: TGTGCCAGCACATGGGGTTACGAGCAGTACTTC
abundance: many; j_gene: TRBJ2-4; v_gene: TRBV19; d_gene: .; CDR3aa: CASSIATRAKNIQYF; CDR3nt: TGTGCCAGTAGTATAGCGACACGGGCCAAAAACATTCAGTACTTC
abundance: .; j_gene: TRBJ2-1; v_gene: TRBV4-1; d_gene: .; CDR3aa: CASSQGTGGGSYNEQFF; CDR3nt: TGCGCCAGCAGCCAAGGAACAGGGGGGGGCTCCTACAATGAGCAGTTCTTC
abundance: .; j_gene: TRBJ2-7; v_gene: TRBV5-4; d_gene: TRBD1; CDR3aa: CASSLPGTGTYEQYF; CDR3nt: TGTGCCAGCAGCTTACCCGGGACAGGGACCTACGAGCAGTACTTC
abundance: many; j_gene: TRBJ2-7; v_gene: TRBV7-9; d_gene: .; CDR3aa: CASSLAGQPNEQYF; CDR3nt: TGTGCCAGCAGCCTGGCGGGACAGCCTAACGAGCAGTACTTC
abundance: .; j_gene: TRBJ2-3; v_gene: TRBV7-6; d_gene: .; CDR3aa: CASSATGHEQYF; CDR3nt: TGTGCCAGCAGCGCAACAGGGCACGAGCAGTATTTT
abundance: .; j_gene: TRBJ2-6; v_gene: TRBV20-1; d_gene: .; CDR3aa: CSARDVFSGANVLTF; CDR3nt: TGCAGTGCTAGAGATGTGTTCTCTGGGGCCAACGTCCTGACTTTC
abundance: many; j_gene: TRBJ2-7; v_gene: TRBV4-3; d_gene: .; CDR3aa: CASSQDQYEQYF; CDR3nt: TGCGCCAGCAGCCAAGATCAGTACGAGCAGTACTTC
abundance: few; j_gene: TRBJ2-3; v_gene: TRBV19; d_gene: .; CDR3aa: CASSILGFDTQYF; CDR3nt: TGTGCCAGTAGTATCCTAGGGTTTGATACGCAGTATTTT
abundance: .; j_gene: TRBJ1-2; v_gene: TRBV5-6; d_gene: TRBD1; CDR3aa: CASSSLTGVEGYTF; CDR3nt: TGTGCCAGCAGCTCATTGACAGGGGTCGAAGGCTACACCTTC
abundance: many; j_gene: TRBJ2-7; v_gene: TRBV7-8; d_gene: .; CDR3aa: CASSPDNSYEQYF; CDR3nt: TGTGCCAGCAGCCCCGACAACTCCTACGAGCAGTACTTC
abundance: many; j_gene: TRBJ1-1; v_gene: TRBV3-1; d_gene: .; CDR3aa: CASSQEGLGGQGAFF; CDR3nt: TGTGCCAGCAGCCAAGAGGGGCTGGGGGGTCAGGGAGCTTTCTTT
abundance: few; j_gene: TRBJ1-1; v_gene: TRBV29-1; d_gene: .; CDR3aa: CSVDSGMNTEAFF; CDR3nt: TGCAGCGTTGATTCTGGGATGAACACTGAAGCTTTCTTT
abundance: .; j_gene: TRBJ1-4; v_gene: TRBV11-2; d_gene: .; CDR3aa: CASSLEGRSNEKLFF; CDR3nt: TGTGCCAGCAGCTTGGAGGGGAGGTCTAATGAAAAACTGTTTTTT
abundance: few; j_gene: TRBJ2-7; v_gene: TRBV7-6; d_gene: .; CDR3aa: CASSPAEQGYEQYF; CDR3nt: TGTGCCAGCAGCCCCGCTGAGCAGGGCTACGAGCAGTACTTC
abundance: few; j_gene: TRBJ1-2; v_gene: TRBV4-1; d_gene: .; CDR3aa: CASSQSPGAGKGYTF; CDR3nt: TGCGCCAGCAGCCAGTCCCCCGGGGCAGGGAAGGGCTACACCTTC
abundance: many; j_gene: TRBJ2-4; v_gene: TRBV12-3/TRBV12-4; d_gene: .; CDR3aa: CASSLASRDIQYF; CDR3nt: TGTGCCAGCAGTTTGGCTAGCCGGGACATTCAGTACTTC